This paragraph reports one TCR beta chain. The V and J ends lost 4 bases and 6 bases respectively, with 22 bases between them. CDR3 length: 15 residues. Germline V lookup: CDR1 SQVTM, CDR2 ANQGSEA. Method: immunoSEQ multiplex PCR; TCRdb's copy keeps in-frame clones and lacks some. Found here are 55,000 to 65,000 clones, around 95% of them singletons; the top ten hold about 4.4%. The entry originates in a study of technical replicates of blood from several donors. This chain connects TRBV29-1 to TRBJ2-7; D perhaps matches TRBD2 (6 bases). Input material: PBMCs. This clonotype originated in a human donor in good health. Some clones in this sample may be carry-over from other donors' samples. This chain's CDR3 is CSVVLGSRGFGEQYF. The CDR3, as DNA: TGCAGCGTTGTACTGGGGAGTCGGGGGTTCGGCGAGCAGTACTTC.